The clone carrying this T cell receptor (beta chain) was recorded once. Its antigen is undetermined. Sequencing used immunoSEQ multiplex PCR; TCRdb keeps in-frame clones, though not all of them. The sample gives some 140,000 clones, about 92% of which show up once; about 0.93% is in the top ten. Germline CDR1 reads SGHAT; CDR2 reads FQNNGV. The CDR3 is 17 residues long. Trimming took off 7 bases at V and 0 bases at J, with 22 bases between the two ends. This entry belongs to a study of OX40 agonist ivuxolimab in advanced cancers. Findings and caveats of the study: Among the lowest peripheral clonal expansion occurred in 0.1-3.0 mg/kg partial responders. Low normalized T-cell clonal expansion was also seen in some nonresponders.

This chain uses TRBV11-2 with TRBJ2-7, with D tentatively TRBD2 (9 bases). Sequences were derived from CD4+ or CD8+ T cells sorted from blood, sampled in a trial of the OX40 agonist ivuxolimab. The sequence was collected from an adult with an advanced solid tumor such as melanoma, head and neck, liver or kidney cancer. CDR3 residues: CASTQGASGTISYEQYF. For the CDR3, the DNA is TGTGCCAGCACCCAGGGGGCTAGCGGGACCATCTCCTACGAGCAGTACTTC.